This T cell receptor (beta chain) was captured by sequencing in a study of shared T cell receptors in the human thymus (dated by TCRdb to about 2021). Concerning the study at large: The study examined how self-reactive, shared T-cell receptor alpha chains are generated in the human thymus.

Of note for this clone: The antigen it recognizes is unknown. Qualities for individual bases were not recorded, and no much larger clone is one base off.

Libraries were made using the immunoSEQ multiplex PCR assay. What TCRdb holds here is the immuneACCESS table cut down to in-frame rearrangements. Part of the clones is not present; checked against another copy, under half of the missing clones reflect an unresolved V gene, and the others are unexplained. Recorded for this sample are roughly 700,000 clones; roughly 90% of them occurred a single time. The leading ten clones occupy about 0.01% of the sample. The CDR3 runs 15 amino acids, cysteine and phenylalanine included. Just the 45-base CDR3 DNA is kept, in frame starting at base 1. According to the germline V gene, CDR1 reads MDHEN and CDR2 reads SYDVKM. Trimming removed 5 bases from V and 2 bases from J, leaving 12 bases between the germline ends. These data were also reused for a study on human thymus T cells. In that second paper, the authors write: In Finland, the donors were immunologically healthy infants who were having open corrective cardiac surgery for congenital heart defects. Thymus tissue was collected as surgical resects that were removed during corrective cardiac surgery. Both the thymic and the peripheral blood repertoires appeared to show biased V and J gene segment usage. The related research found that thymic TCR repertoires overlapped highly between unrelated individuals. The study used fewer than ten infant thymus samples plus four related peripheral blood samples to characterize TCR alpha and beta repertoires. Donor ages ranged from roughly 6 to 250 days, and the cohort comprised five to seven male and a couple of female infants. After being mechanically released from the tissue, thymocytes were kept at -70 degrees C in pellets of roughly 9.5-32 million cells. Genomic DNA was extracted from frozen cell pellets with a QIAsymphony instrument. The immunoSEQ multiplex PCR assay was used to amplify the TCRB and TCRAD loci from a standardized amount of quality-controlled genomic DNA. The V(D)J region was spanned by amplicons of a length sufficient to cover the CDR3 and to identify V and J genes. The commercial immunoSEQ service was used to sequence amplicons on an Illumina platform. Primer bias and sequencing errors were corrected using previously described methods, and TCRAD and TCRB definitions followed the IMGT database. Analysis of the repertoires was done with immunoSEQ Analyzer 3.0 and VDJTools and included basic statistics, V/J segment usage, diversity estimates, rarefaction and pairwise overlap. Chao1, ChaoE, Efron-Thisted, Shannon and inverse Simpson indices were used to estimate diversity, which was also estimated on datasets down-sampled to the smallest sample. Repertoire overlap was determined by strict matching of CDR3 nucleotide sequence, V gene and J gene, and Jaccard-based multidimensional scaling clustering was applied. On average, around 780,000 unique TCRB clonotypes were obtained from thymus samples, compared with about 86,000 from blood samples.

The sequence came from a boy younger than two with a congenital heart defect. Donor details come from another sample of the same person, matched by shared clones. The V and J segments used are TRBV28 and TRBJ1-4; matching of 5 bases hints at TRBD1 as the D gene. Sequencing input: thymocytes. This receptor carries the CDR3 CASSGKGWTNEKLFF. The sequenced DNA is TGTGCCAGCAGTGGGAAGGGGTGGACTAATGAAAAACTGTTTTTT.